Presented here are 16 T cell receptor beta chains from one specimen sequenced in a study of CD8+CD57+ T cells in acquired aplastic anemia (dated by TCRdb to about 2018). The run used an Illumina HiSeq 2000. Genomic DNA was used as template for profiling of TCR beta VDJ combinations and CDR3 sequences. TCRdb's own reprocessing of the public reads used fastp at Q25 and MiXCR and kept productive beta chains. Entries that share a CDR3 protein sequence are merged under the most common genes and DNA. The sample table records under 250,000 distinct CDR3 sequences; 40% to 50% of these occur just once. The top ten constitute 7.8% of the sample. Patients chosen for sequencing had shown expansion of CD8+CD57+ cells by flow cytometry. Sequenced material: sorted CD4+, CD8+, or CD8+CD57+ T cells (not recorded which) from PBMCs. The receptors were sampled from a human donor with aplastic anemia.

This clonotype was recorded many times. The V gene is TRBV7-9, the J gene TRBJ1-1, with D tentatively TRBD1 (5 bases). This CDR3 has 14 amino acids. Trimming shortened V by 5 bases and J by 7 bases, and 17 bases separated the two germline ends. Germline CDR1 and CDR2: SEHNR and FQNEAQ (reference sequence). CDR3: CASSPLTGGGEAFF. CDR3 DNA: TGTGCCAGCAGCCCCCTCACCGGCGGGGGTGAAGCTTTCTTT.

A word on this clonotype: The junction and the germline gene differ at one end; a read error may be behind it. The chain combines TRBV5-1 with TRBJ2-7, with D uncertain. The CDR3 spans 13 residues. Germline CDR1 is SGHRS and CDR2 is YFSETQ. The CDR3: CASSLDSFNEQCF. The CDR3 DNA follows: TGTGCCAGCAGCTTGGATTCTTTCAACGAGCAGTGCTTC.

This clonotype was counted at least ten times. The chain employs TRBV10-3 and TRBJ2-2; a weak D match, TRBD2 (5 bases). The germline V and J ends were trimmed by 8 bases and 5 bases, with 9 bases remaining between them. CDR3 length: 12 residues. Germline loops: CDR1 ENHRY, CDR2 SYGVKD. The CDR3 loop reads CAIYGETGELFF. The CDR3 DNA is TGTGCCATCTACGGGGAAACCGGGGAGCTGTTTTTT.

There are many counts of this clonotype. The genes are TRBV10-3 and TRBJ1-2, with 10 bases lining up with TRBD1. The CDR3 totals 17 residues. V lost 4 bases to trimming and J lost 2 bases; unmatched junction nucleotides: 10. CDR1 ENHRY and CDR2 SYGVKD come from the germline V gene. The CDR3, as DNA: TGTGCCATCAGTGTACCGGACAGGGGGACGACCAACTATGGCTACACCTTC. Protein: CAISVPDRGTTNYGYTF.

There are many counts of this clonotype. V usage is TRBV9 and J usage is TRBJ2-3; the match to TRBD2 covers 14 bases. Trimming at V came to 3 bases and at J to 7 bases, leaving 4 bases not matched to a gene. Germline V gives CDR1 SGDLS, CDR2 YYNGEE. CDR3 length equals 15 residues. CDR3 sequence (DNA): TGTGCCAGCAGCGGGGGACTAGCGGGAGCTAATACGCAGTATTTT. Protein product: CASSGGLAGANTQYF.

This clonotype was seen at least ten times. The rearrangement uses TRBV5-1 and TRBJ1-2, with D possibly TRBD1 on 6 matching bases. This CDR3 comprises 9 residues. Trimming removed 7 bases at V and 14 bases at J, with 12 bases between. CDR1 and CDR2 from the germline V gene are SGHRS and YFSETQ. For the CDR3, the DNA is TGCGCCAGCTACAGGGTTGGAACCTTC. As protein: CASYRVGTF.

This clonotype has a handful of counts. The chain uses TRBV30 and TRBJ1-5; tentatively, D is TRBD1 (5 bases). Germline assignment: CDR1 GTSNPN and CDR2 SVGIG (reference sequence). This CDR3 spans 15 amino acids. V lost 3 bases and J 5 bases, leaving 17 bases between the germline ends. The CDR3 coding sequence is TGTGCCTGGAGCCACTTGGGGGGGATGTATCAGCCCCAGCATTTT. This gives the protein CAWSHLGGMYQPQHF.

In this sample, this clonotype turned up many times. The chain uses TRBV7-6 and TRBJ2-7, with D possibly being TRBD1 or TRBD2 (5 bases each). CDR1 and CDR2 (germline): SGHVS, FNYEAQ. CDR3 length equals 15 residues. V was shortened by 5 bases and J by 4 bases, with 18 bases between the two germline ends. Written as DNA, the CDR3 is TGTGCCAGCAGCCTCGAGGGGAGTTCGATTTACGAGCAGTACTTC. Translating gives CASSLEGSSIYEQYF. The full variable domain, with the rest looked up from reference TRBV7-6 and TRBJ2-7, is GAGVSQSPRYKVTKRGQDVALRCDPISGHVSLYWYRQALGQGPEFLTYFNYEAQQDKSGLPNDRFSAERPEGSISTLTIQRTEQRDSAMYRCASSLEGSSIYEQYFGPGTRLTVT.

This clonotype was recorded at least ten times. The chain employs TRBV29-1 and TRBJ2-5, with 9 bases lining up with TRBD2. Germline V gene sequence: CDR1 SQVTM, CDR2 ANQGSEA. The CDR3 loop spans 15 amino acids. V gave up 4 bases and J gave up 1 base; unmatched junction bases: 7. CDR3 sequence: CSVVKTSGFQETQYF. DNA for the CDR3: TGCAGCGTTGTTAAGACTAGCGGTTTCCAAGAGACCCAGTACTTC.

The chain uses TRBV20-1 and TRBJ1-6; D uncertain. V was pared by 3 bases and J by 9 bases, with 18 bases between. This CDR3 spans 15 amino acids. CDR1 DFQATT and CDR2 SNEGSKA come from the germline V gene (reference sequence). The CDR3 region has the DNA TGCAGTGCTAGGACGGAGTTCGGGATTACTTCACCCCTCCACTTT. This translates into CSARTEFGITSPLHF.

In the case of this clonotype: Possible read error: a much larger clone is one base away. The chain has TRBV5-8 and TRBJ1-2; 7 nucleotides agree with TRBD1. In germline, CDR1 is SGHTS, CDR2 YDEGEE. This CDR3 contains 14 residues. The CDR3 sequence is CASGLGQGENGYTF. CDR3 coding DNA: TGTGCCAGCGGCTTGGGTCAGGGGGAGAACGGCTACACCTTC.

The CDR3 DNA reads TGCGCCAGCAGCCAAGACTATAGGACAGTACGAGGGTACGAGCAGTACTTC. It codes for CASSQDYRTVRGYEQYF. The chain is built from TRBV4-3 and TRBJ2-7; D possibly corresponds to TRBD1 (6 bases). Deletions cut 0 bases from V and 4 bases from J, with 19 bases between. The CDR3 loop spans 17 amino acids. Germline CDR1 is LGHNA and CDR2 is YSLEER.

The chain joins TRBV7-6 to TRBJ2-1, with unresolved D. This CDR3 contains 13 residues. Germline V lookup: CDR1 SGHVS, CDR2 FNYEAQ. V lost 5 bases and J 2 bases, leaving 7 bases between the germline ends. The chain's CDR3 is CASSPEAYNEQFF. CDR3 nucleotides: TGTGCCAGCAGCCCAGAGGCCTACAATGAGCAGTTCTTC.

At least ten counts were recorded for this clonotype. The chain uses TRBV7-9 and TRBJ2-3; 13 bases map to TRBD2. Per the germline V gene, CDR1 is SEHNR and CDR2 is FQNEAQ (reference sequence). The V gene end was trimmed by 1 base and the J gene end by 2 bases; junction bases not matched to a gene: 6. The CDR3 sequence is 18 residues long. CDR3 sequence: CASSLGTSGSLVTDTQYF. The CDR3 DNA is TGTGCCAGCAGCTTAGGGACTAGCGGGAGCCTCGTCACAGATACGCAGTATTTT.

The table lists this clonotype with many counts. This chain links TRBV27 with TRBJ2-7; 11 nucleotides align to TRBD2. Germline CDR1 MNHEY, CDR2 SMNVEV (reference sequence). The length of the CDR3 is 14 residues. J gave up 7 bases and V 5 bases, and 7 bases lay outside the gene matches. CDR3 amino acids: CASSPTSGGGEQYF. The CDR3 DNA reads TGTGCCAGCAGTCCCACTAGCGGGGGTGGAGAGCAGTACTTC.

The gene calls are TRBV20-1 and TRBJ2-7, with 8 bases lining up with TRBD1. The V gene end was trimmed by 3 bases and the J gene end by 5 bases; junction bases not matched to a gene: 3. Germline V gene data show CDR1 as DFQATT and CDR2 as SNEGSKA (reference sequence). The length of the CDR3 is 12 residues. DNA of the CDR3: TGCAGTGCTAGCGACAGGGGTGACGAGCAGTACTTC. This gives the protein CSASDRGDEQYF.